This paragraph reports one T cell receptor (beta chain). Tagging with unique molecular identifiers was a feature of the TCR beta cDNA libraries. TCRdb re-called the PCR reads through MiXCR, storing one row per CDR3 protein. Of 500,000 to 600,000 distinct CDR3 sequences in the sample, 44% were seen once. This specimen belongs to a study of post-analysis software for immune sequencing data. The sequenced material came from blood. This clonotype was sampled from a girl aged 10-17 years with multiple sclerosis.

As DNA, the CDR3 is TGTGCCAGCAGAACCGGACAGACGAGAAGTTCACCCCTCCACTTT. This codes for CASRTGQTRSSPLHF. The gene calls are TRBV6-5 and TRBJ1-6; possible D gene TRBD1, 6 bases. Germline assignment: CDR1 MNHEY and CDR2 SVGAGI. Trimming took off 6 bases at V and 9 bases at J, with 18 bases between the two ends. CDR3 length equals 15 residues.